These T cell receptor beta chains were read from a single sample in a study of blood T cell repertoires in COVID-19. Profiled with immunoSEQ multiplex PCR; TCRdb holds only in-frame clones, not every one. The sample shows 65,000 or so clones, about 92% of them seen only once. The sample taken for sequencing was peripheral blood. The source of these receptors is a man in his sixties with acute or convalescent COVID-19. Both conserved end residues are part of each CDR3. The order of the fields is D gene, V gene, J gene, CDR3 protein. D genes are given only for firm matches.

TRBD1	TRBV19	TRBJ1-4	CASMRTGVNEKLFF
.	TRBV4-1	TRBJ1-3	CASSQDFEGIGNTIYF
.	TRBV3-1/TRBV3-2	TRBJ1-4	CASSSRRSTNEKLFF
TRBD1	TRBV30	TRBJ1-1	CAWRDRASTEAFF
.	TRBV5-1	TRBJ1-6	CASSLDPRFDSPLHF
.	TRBV3-1/TRBV3-2	TRBJ2-7	CASSQDGAPRVKVF
TRBD1	TRBV6-5	TRBJ1-4	CASSHTGGGEKLFF
TRBD1	TRBV6-5	TRBJ2-7	CASRRTGVSYEQYF
.	TRBV6-5	TRBJ1-5	CASSWSQGINQPQHF
TRBD2	TRBV11-2	TRBJ2-3	CASSLVGSGGNTDTQYF
.	TRBV5-1	TRBJ1-6	CASSPEPGSPLHF
TRBD1	TRBV27	TRBJ2-6	CASSLRSTRDRGISGANVLTF
.	TRBV7-9	TRBJ1-1	CASSLVQDSEAFF
.	TRBV5-1	TRBJ1-1	CASSPGHLAATEAFF
.	TRBV5-1	TRBJ1-2	CASSLFGQNYGYTF
.	TRBV7-2	TRBJ2-5	CASSLGRETQYF
.	TRBV19	TRBJ1-1	CASSPARGSSEAFF
TRBD1	TRBV7-8	TRBJ2-3	CASSLNLRQGGTDTQYF
.	TRBV6-2/TRBV6-3	TRBJ1-1	CASSAGQWMAFF
.	TRBV2	TRBJ2-5	CASSGTETSQETQYF
TRBD2	TRBV7-9	TRBJ2-1	CASSLQGLAGVNEQFF
TRBD1	TRBV11-2	TRBJ1-2	CASSLDRTGGRWMF
TRBD1	TRBV9	TRBJ2-5	CASSADRGSGTQYF
TRBD1	TRBV7-2	TRBJ1-2	CASSPDRGPGYTF
.	TRBV18	TRBJ1-3	CASSPERSSGNTIYF
TRBD1	TRBV14	TRBJ2-2	CASSRRTGSNTGELFF
.	TRBV19	TRBJ1-6	CASKTRDTQNSPLHF
.	TRBV7-2	TRBJ2-1	CASSSGQYNEQFF
TRBD1	TRBV18	TRBJ2-1	CASSPDRGTYNEQFF
.	TRBV11-2	TRBJ1-4	CASQSEVVSGEKLFF
.	TRBV7-9	TRBJ1-2	CASSLAGYGYTF
.	TRBV4-1	TRBJ1-6	CASSQTGSGDSPLHF
.	TRBV12-1	TRBJ1-4	CASSFPGYPNEKLFF
.	TRBV5-1	TRBJ1-3	CASSRDTGGNTIYF
TRBD1	TRBV3-1/TRBV3-2	TRBJ1-2	CASSQDPGGQGGLYYGYTF
.	TRBV29-1	TRBJ2-1	CSVGRVLGVSMDEQFF
.	TRBV6-2/TRBV6-3	TRBJ1-6	CASSVPGESPLHF
.	TRBV5-1	TRBJ1-1	CASSLGQKNTEAFF
.	TRBV7-2	TRBJ1-1	CASRRTTNTEAFF
.	TRBV27	TRBJ2-3	CASSPPGLTSTDTQYF
TRBD1	TRBV4-1	TRBJ1-6	CASSQDPRSDRGGGSYNSPLHF
TRBD1	TRBV7-7	TRBJ2-5	CASSLAGTGKETQYF
TRBD1	TRBV11-1	TRBJ2-3	CASSPGQDTDTQYF
.	TRBV24-1	TRBJ1-6	CATSDLIPKRPAYNSPLHF
.	TRBV5-1	TRBJ1-5	CASSLAGSQPQHF
.	TRBV27	TRBJ1-2	CASSSAGGRIYGYTF
.	TRBV6-5	TRBJ1-5	CASLSRWNQPQHF
TRBD1	TRBV3-1/TRBV3-2	TRBJ2-7	CASSRTGGLSYEQYF
TRBD1	TRBV5-1	TRBJ1-1	CASSLAPGGITEAFF
TRBD1	TRBV5-1	TRBJ1-3	CASSTGQGSAGSGNTIYF
TRBD2	TRBV2	TRBJ2-7	CASLRGETYEQYF
.	TRBV5-1	TRBJ2-1	CASSLNRPAEQFF
.	TRBV6-1	TRBJ1-6	CASSELTGTSSYNSPLHF
TRBD2	TRBV3-1/TRBV3-2	TRBJ2-1	CASSQGTSGGAQQFF
.	TRBV12-3/TRBV12-4	TRBJ2-5	CASSLEAEETQYF
TRBD1	TRBV30	TRBJ1-2	CAWSTRLGQGYGYTF
TRBD2	TRBV24-1	TRBJ2-2	CATSVGGAGTGELFF
.	TRBV29-1	TRBJ1-1	CSADLGSGGEAFF
.	TRBV6-1	TRBJ1-1	CASSEAEEIYTNEAFF